This T cell receptor beta chain originates from a study of blood T cell repertoires in COVID-19. CDR3 length: 17 amino acids. From germline, CDR1 is MNHEY and CDR2 SMNVEV (reference sequence). The junction had 7 bases not matched to a gene; V was cut back by 6 bases and J by 0 bases. Measured with immunoSEQ multiplex PCR; TCRdb has only the in-frame clones, and not every one. The table shows 110,000 to 150,000 clones, with approximately 90% occurring only once. The V and J genes are TRBV27 and TRBJ2-5, with 13 positions matching TRBD2. The TCR comes from a middle-aged man who had recovered from COVID-19. The sequenced material came from PBMCs or T cells enriched from blood (not recorded which). The CDR3 DNA reads as TGTGCCAGCAGCCGGACTAGCGGGGGCCAGTACCAAGAGACCCAGTACTTC. This translates into CASSRTSGGQYQETQYF.